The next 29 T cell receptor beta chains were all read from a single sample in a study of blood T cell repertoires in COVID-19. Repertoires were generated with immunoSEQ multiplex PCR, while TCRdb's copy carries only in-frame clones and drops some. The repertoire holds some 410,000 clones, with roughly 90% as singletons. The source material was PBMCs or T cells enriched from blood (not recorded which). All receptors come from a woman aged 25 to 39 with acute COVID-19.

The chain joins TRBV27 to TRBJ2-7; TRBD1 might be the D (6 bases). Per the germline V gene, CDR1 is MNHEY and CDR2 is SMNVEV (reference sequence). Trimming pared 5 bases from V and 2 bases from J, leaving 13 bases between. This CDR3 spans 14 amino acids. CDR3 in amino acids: CASSQRDTTYEQYF. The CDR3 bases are TGTGCCAGCAGTCAAAGGGACACCACCTACGAGCAGTACTTC.

CDR3 sequence (DNA): TGTGCCAGCAGCAAAAAAAGTTGGCACCTGAATTCACCCCTCCACTTT. Amino acid sequence: CASSKKSWHLNSPLHF. The rearrangement joins TRBV21-1 to TRBJ1-6; no DNA check was done on the table's D call, TRBD1. TRBV21-1 is annotated as a pseudogene. CDR3 length: 16 residues.

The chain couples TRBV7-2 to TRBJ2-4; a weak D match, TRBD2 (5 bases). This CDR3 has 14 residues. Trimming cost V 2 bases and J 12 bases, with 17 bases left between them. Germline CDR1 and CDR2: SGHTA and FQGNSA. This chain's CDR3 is CASSLPRIVAGQYF. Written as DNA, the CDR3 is TGTGCCAGCAGCTTACCGAGAATCGTGGCGGGTCAGTACTTC.

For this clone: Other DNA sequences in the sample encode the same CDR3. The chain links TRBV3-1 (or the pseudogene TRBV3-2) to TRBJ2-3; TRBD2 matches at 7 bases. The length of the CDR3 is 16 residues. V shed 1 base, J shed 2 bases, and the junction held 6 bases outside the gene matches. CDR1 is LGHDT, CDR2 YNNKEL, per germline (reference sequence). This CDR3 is CASSQASGGITDTQYF. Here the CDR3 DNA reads TGTGCCAGCAGCCAAGCCTCCGGGGGGATCACAGATACGCAGTATTTT.

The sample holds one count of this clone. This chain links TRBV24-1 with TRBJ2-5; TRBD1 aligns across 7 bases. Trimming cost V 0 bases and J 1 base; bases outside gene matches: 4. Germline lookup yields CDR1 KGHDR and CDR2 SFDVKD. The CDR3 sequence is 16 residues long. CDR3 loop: CATSDLGTGVQETQYF. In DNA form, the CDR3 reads TGTGCCACCAGTGATTTGGGCACAGGGGTCCAAGAGACCCAGTACTTC.

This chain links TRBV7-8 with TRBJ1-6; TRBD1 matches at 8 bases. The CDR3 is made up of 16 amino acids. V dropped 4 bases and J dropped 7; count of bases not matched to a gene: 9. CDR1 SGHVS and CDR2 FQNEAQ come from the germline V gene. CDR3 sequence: CASSSRLTGENSPLHF. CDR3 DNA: TGTGCCAGCAGCTCTAGGTTGACAGGGGAGAATTCACCCCTCCACTTT.

CDR3 region: CASSDRENTEAFF. CDR3 coding DNA: TGTGCCAGTAGTGACAGGGAGAACACTGAAGCTTTCTTT. The chain combines TRBV19 with TRBJ1-1; 7 bases agree with TRBD1. With 5 bases clipped from V and 1 base from J, the junction kept 1 base outside the gene matches. Looked up from germline, CDR1 is LNHDA and CDR2 is SQIVND (reference sequence). The CDR3 has 13 amino acids.

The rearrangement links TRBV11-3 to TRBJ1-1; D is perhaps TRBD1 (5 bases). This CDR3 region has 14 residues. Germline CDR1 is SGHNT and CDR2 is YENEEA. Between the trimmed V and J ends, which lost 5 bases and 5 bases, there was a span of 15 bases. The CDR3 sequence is CASSVTGRGTEAFF. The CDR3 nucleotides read TGTGCCAGCAGCGTAACAGGCCGAGGAACTGAAGCTTTCTTT.

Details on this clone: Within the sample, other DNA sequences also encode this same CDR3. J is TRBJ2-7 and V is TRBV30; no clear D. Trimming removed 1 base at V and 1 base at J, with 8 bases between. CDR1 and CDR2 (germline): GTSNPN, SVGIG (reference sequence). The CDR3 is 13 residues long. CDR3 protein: CAWSAQVSYEQYF. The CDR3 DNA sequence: TGTGCCTGGAGTGCCCAGGTTTCCTACGAGCAGTACTTC.

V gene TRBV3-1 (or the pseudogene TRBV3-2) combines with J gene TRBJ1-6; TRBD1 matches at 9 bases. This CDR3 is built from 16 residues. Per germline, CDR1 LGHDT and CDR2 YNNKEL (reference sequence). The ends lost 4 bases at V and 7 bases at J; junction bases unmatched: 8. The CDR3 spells CASSLGQGQLNSPLHF. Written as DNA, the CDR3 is TGTGCCAGCAGCCTCGGACAGGGGCAACTGAATTCACCCCTCCACTTT.

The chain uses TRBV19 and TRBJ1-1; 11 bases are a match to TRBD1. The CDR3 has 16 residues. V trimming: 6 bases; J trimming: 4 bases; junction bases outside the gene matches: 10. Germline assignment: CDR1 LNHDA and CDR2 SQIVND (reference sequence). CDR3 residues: CASRPLSGTGGTEAFF. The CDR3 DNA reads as TGTGCCAGTAGGCCCCTTTCCGGGACAGGGGGCACTGAAGCTTTCTTT. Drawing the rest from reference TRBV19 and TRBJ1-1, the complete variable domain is DGGITQSPKYLFRKEGQNVTLSCEQNLNHDAMYWYRQDPGQGLRLIYYSQIVNDFQKGDIAEGYSVSREKKESFPLTVTSAQKNPTAFYLCASRPLSGTGGTEAFFGQGTRLTVV.

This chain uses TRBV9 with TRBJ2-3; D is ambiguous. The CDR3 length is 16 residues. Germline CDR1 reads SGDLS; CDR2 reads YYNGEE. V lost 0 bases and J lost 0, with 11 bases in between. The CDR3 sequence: CASSVGWAPSTDTQYF. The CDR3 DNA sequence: TGTGCCAGCAGCGTAGGATGGGCACCGAGCACAGATACGCAGTATTTT.

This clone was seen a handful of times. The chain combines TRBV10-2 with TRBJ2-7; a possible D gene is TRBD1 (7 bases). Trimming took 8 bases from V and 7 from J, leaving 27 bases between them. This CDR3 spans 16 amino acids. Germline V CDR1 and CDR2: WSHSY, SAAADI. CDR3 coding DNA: TGCGCCAGCTACGCTGCATTGACAGGGAGGTCGCGGGAGCAGTACTTC. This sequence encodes CASYAALTGRSREQYF.

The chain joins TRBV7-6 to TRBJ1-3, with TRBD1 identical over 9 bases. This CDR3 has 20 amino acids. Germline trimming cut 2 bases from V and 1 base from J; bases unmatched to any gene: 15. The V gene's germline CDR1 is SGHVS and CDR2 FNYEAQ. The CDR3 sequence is CASSLSWGTGRMSSGNTIYF. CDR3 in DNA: TGTGCCAGCAGCTTAAGCTGGGGGACAGGGAGAATGAGTTCTGGAAACACCATATATTTT.

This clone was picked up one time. The CDR3 spells CASSKRQGRVEAFF. CDR3 bases: TGTGCCAGCAGTAAACGACAGGGGAGGGTTGAAGCTTTCTTT. The genes are TRBV6-5 and TRBJ1-1, with 8 bases aligning to TRBD1. Germline CDR1 MNHEY, CDR2 SVGAGI. V gave up 5 bases and J gave up 7 bases; unmatched junction bases: 9. The CDR3 spans 14 residues.

The CDR3: CASSQDLTGVYRREETQYF. As DNA, the CDR3 is TGCGCCAGCAGCCAAGATTTGACAGGGGTCTATAGGAGGGAAGAGACCCAGTACTTC. V gene TRBV4-3 combines with J gene TRBJ2-5, with 8 bases that match TRBD1. V lost 0 bases to trimming and J lost 3 bases; unmatched junction nucleotides: 15. Germline V gene sequence: CDR1 LGHNA, CDR2 YSLEER. CDR3 length: 19 amino acids.

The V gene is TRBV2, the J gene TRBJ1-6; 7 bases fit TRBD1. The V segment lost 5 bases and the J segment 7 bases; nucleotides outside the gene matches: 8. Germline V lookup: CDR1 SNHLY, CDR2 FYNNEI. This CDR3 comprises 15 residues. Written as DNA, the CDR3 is TGTGCCAGCAGTCTTACGACAGGGCGGAATTCACCCCTCCACTTT. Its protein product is CASSLTTGRNSPLHF.

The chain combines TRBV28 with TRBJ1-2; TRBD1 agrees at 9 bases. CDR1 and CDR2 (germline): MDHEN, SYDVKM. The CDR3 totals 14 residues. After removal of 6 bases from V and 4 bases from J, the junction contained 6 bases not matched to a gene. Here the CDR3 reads CASRLGTGPYGYTF. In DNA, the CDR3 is TGTGCCAGCAGATTAGGGACAGGGCCCTATGGCTACACCTTC.

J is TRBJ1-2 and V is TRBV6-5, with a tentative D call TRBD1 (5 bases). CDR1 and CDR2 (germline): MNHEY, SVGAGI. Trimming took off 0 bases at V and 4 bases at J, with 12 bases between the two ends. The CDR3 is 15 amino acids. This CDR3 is CASSYSSTDSYGYTF. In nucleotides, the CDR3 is TGTGCCAGCAGTTACTCGTCGACAGATAGCTATGGCTACACCTTC.

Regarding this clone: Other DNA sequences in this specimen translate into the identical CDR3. CDR3 in DNA: TGCGCCAGCAGCTCCGGACAGGGCGCCTACGAGCAGTACTTC. Translating it yields CASSSGQGAYEQYF. The V and J genes are TRBV5-1 and TRBJ2-7; TRBD1 agrees at 8 bases. Germline trimming cut 3 bases from V and 2 bases from J; bases unmatched to any gene: 4. The CDR3 runs 14 residues. Germline loops: CDR1 SGHRS, CDR2 YFSETQ.

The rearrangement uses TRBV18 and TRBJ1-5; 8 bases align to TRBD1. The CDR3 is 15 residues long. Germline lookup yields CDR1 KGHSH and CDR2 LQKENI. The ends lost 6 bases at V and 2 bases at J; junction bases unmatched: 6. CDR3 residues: CASSPTGGGNQPQHF. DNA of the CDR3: TGTGCCAGCTCTCCCACAGGGGGGGGCAATCAGCCCCAGCATTTT.

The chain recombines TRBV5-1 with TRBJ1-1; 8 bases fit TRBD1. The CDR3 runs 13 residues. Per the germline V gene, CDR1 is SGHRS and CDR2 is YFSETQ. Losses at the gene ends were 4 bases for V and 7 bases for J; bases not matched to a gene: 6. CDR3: CASSPGQGNEAFF. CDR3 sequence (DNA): TGCGCCAGCAGCCCAGGACAGGGAAATGAAGCTTTCTTT.

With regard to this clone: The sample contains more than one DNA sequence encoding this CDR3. CDR3 sequence: CASSVQGAPGNTIYF. The DNA of the CDR3 is TGTGCCAGCAGCGTACAGGGGGCGCCTGGAAACACCATATATTTT. This sequence joins TRBV9 and TRBJ1-3; 8 bases are shared with TRBD1. The CDR3 is made up of 15 amino acids. Germline CDR1 and CDR2: SGDLS and YYNGEE. V gave up 1 base and J gave up 2 bases; unmatched junction bases: 2.

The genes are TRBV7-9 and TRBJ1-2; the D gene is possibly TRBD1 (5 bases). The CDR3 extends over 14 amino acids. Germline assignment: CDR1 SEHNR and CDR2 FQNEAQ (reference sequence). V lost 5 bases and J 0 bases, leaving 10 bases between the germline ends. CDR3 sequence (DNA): TGTGCCAGCAGCCGGGAGGGGCCTAACTATGGCTACACCTTC. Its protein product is CASSREGPNYGYTF.

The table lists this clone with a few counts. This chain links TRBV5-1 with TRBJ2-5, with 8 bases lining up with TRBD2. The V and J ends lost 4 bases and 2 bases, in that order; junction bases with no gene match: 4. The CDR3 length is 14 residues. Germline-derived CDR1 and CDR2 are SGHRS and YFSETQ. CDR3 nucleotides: TGCGCCAGCAGCGATACTAGCGGACAAGAGACCCAGTACTTC. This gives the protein CASSDTSGQETQYF. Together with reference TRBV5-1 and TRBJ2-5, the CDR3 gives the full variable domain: KAGVTQTPRYLIKTRGQQVTLSCSPISGHRSVSWYQQTPGQGLQFLFEYFSETQRNKGNFPGRFSGRQFSNSRSEMNVSTLELGDSALYLCASSDTSGQETQYFGPGTRLLVL.

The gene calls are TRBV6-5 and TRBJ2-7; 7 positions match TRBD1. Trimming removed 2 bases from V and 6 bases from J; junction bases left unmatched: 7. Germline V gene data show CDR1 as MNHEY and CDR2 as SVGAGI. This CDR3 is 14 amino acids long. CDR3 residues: CASSYRRTGGEQYF. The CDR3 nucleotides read TGTGCCAGCAGTTACCGTAGGACAGGAGGCGAGCAGTACTTC.

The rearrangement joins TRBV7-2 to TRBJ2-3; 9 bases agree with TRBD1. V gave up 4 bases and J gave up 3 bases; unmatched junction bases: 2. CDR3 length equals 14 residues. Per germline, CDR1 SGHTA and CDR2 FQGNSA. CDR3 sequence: CASSYRGPTDTQYF. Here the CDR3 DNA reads TGTGCCAGCAGCTACAGGGGGCCTACAGATACGCAGTATTTT. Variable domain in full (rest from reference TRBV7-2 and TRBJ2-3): GAGVSQSPSNKVTEKGKDVELRCDPISGHTALYWYRQSLGQGLEFLIYFQGNSAPDKSGLPSDRFSAERTGGSVSTLTIQRTQQEDSAVYLCASSYRGPTDTQYFGPGTRLTVL.

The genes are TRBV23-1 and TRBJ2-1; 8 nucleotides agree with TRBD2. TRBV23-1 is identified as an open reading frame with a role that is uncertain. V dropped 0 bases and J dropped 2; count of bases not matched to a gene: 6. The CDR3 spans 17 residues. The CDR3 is CASSQSLGGLAYNEQFF. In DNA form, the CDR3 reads TGCGCCAGCAGTCAATCGCTAGGGGGACTAGCCTACAATGAGCAGTTCTTC.

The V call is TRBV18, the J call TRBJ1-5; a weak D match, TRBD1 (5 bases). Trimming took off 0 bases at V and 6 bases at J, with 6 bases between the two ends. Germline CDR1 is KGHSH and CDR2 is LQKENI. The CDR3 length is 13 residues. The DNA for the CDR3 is TGTGCCAGCTCACCACCAGGGGTTCAGCCCCAGCATTTT. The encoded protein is CASSPPGVQPQHF.